The 12 T cell receptor beta chains listed next were all sequenced from one sample in a study of blood T cell repertoires in COVID-19. Sequenced by immunoSEQ multiplex PCR; TCRdb stores in-frame clones only, minus some. This sample yields 430,000 or so clones, of which approximately 90% are seen a single time; approximately 0.92% belongs to the top ten. Sequenced: peripheral blood. The receptors stem from a man aged 18 to 29 with COVID-19, enrolled during active disease.

This clone was recorded only once. The chain employs TRBV11-2 and TRBJ1-3; the D is unclear. The CDR3 consists of 17 residues. Germline V gives CDR1 SGHAT, CDR2 FQNNGV. V lost 0 bases and J 0 bases, leaving 12 bases between the germline ends. This CDR3 reads CASSLEVRAYSGNTIYF. The CDR3, as DNA: TGTGCCAGCAGCTTAGAAGTGAGGGCTTACTCTGGAAACACCATATATTTT.

The rearrangement uses TRBV27 and TRBJ2-1, with 10 bases matching TRBD2. There are 17 residues in the CDR3. Germline V gene lookup returns CDR1 MNHEY and CDR2 SMNVEV (reference sequence). The CDR3 coding sequence is TGTGCTCCCTACCGGGCTAGCGGGAGCAAGGGGTTCAATGAGCAGTTCTTC. This sequence encodes CAPYRASGSKGFNEQFF.

V gene TRBV2 combines with J gene TRBJ2-1; tentative D call: TRBD2 (5 bases). The length of the CDR3 is 15 residues. The V gene's germline CDR1 is SNHLY and CDR2 FYNNEI. The V and J ends lost 5 bases and 0 bases respectively, with 11 bases between them. CDR3 residues: CASSRDGLSYNEQFF. The CDR3 nucleotides are TGTGCCAGCAGTCGCGACGGACTCTCCTACAATGAGCAGTTCTTC.

The chain employs TRBV27 and TRBJ2-1, with D possibly matching TRBD2 (6 bases). With 5 bases removed from V and 0 bases from J, the gap between germline ends came to 20 bases. This CDR3 contains 18 residues. CDR1 is MNHEY and CDR2 is SMNVEV in the germline V gene (reference sequence). The CDR3 sequence is CASSIRVGGSSSYNEQFF. CDR3 nucleotide sequence: TGTGCCAGCAGTATTAGGGTGGGAGGTTCAAGCTCCTACAATGAGCAGTTCTTC.

In its sample, this clone was seen a few times. This chain uses TRBV5-6 with TRBJ2-7, with 7 bases lining up with TRBD1. Germline CDR1 and CDR2: SGHDT and YYEEEE. J was trimmed by 2 bases and V by 0 bases; bases with no gene match: 2. CDR3 length: 14 residues. This CDR3 reads CASSLGDSTYEQYF. The CDR3 nucleotides are TGTGCCAGCAGCTTGGGGGACAGTACCTACGAGCAGTACTTC.

The chain couples TRBV6-5 to TRBJ2-1, with 12 positions matching TRBD2. The germline gives CDR1 MNHEY, CDR2 SVGAGI. The CDR3 covers 15 residues. The V and J ends lost 5 bases and 6 bases, in that order; junction bases with no gene match: 5. CDR3 DNA: TGTGCCAGCAGTACTAGCGGGGGGACCGTCAATGAGCAGTTCTTC. Protein sequence: CASSTSGGTVNEQFF.

This chain uses TRBV6-6 with TRBJ1-2; D ambiguous. Trimming stripped 0 bases from V and 8 bases from J, with 16 bases between. CDR1 is MNHNY and CDR2 is SVGAGI in the germline V gene (reference sequence). This CDR3 is 15 amino acids long. The CDR3 DNA reads as TGTGCCAGCAGTTACTCGTTTGACGGCGCGGGGGGCTACACCTTC. Translated: CASSYSFDGAGGYTF.

The chain couples TRBV5-1 to TRBJ2-7; TRBD2 matches 7 bases. The CDR3 length is 15 residues. CDR1 SGHRS and CDR2 YFSETQ come from the germline V gene. With V trimmed by 6 bases and J by 1 base, 10 bases remained unmatched. This CDR3 is CASKREGLGSYEQYF. The CDR3, as DNA: TGCGCCAGCAAGAGGGAGGGCCTAGGGTCCTACGAGCAGTACTTC.

The V call is TRBV7-9, the J call TRBJ1-2, with TRBD1 as a possible D gene (6 bases). The CDR3 totals 13 residues. Germline V gives CDR1 SEHNR, CDR2 FQNEAQ (reference sequence). V lost 5 bases to trimming and J lost 2 bases, with 9 bases between them. Here the CDR3 DNA reads TGTGCCAGCAGCGCCGGACAGAACTATGGCTACACCTTC. This translates into CASSAGQNYGYTF.

This rearrangement joins TRBV7-9 to TRBJ2-3; D remains unclear. The CDR3 spans 15 residues. The germline V gene has CDR1 SEHNR and CDR2 FQNEAQ (reference sequence). V was clipped by 5 bases and J by 5 bases, with 17 bases between them. The CDR3 bases are TGTGCCAGCAGCAGTATGCTGGTTCCGGGAGATACGCAGTATTTT. Protein sequence: CASSSMLVPGDTQYF. Drawing the rest from reference TRBV7-9 and TRBJ2-3, the complete variable domain is DTGVSQNPRHKITKRGQNVTFRCDPISEHNRLYWYRQTLGQGPEFLTYFQNEAQLEKSRLLSDRFSAERPKGSFSTLEIQRTEQGDSAMYLCASSSMLVPGDTQYFGPGTRLTVL.

V is TRBV6-5 and J is TRBJ2-7; maybe TRBD2 (6 bases). Between the trimmed V and J ends, which lost 7 bases and 0 bases, there was a span of 13 bases. Germline lookup yields CDR1 MNHEY and CDR2 SVGAGI. The CDR3 totals 14 residues. In nucleotides, the CDR3 is TGTGCCAGCAAAAGGGGACTTTCCTCCTACGAGCAGTACTTC. Protein sequence: CASKRGLSSYEQYF.

The chain joins TRBV6-4 to TRBJ1-1, with TRBD1 as a possible D gene (6 bases). CDR3 length: 14 amino acids. Germline V CDR1 and CDR2: MRHNA, SNTAGT. V was trimmed by 5 bases and J by 3 bases, leaving 13 bases between them. The CDR3 DNA is TGTGCCAGCAGTATTCAAGGGGGGGACACTGAAGCTTTCTTT. Its protein product is CASSIQGGDTEAFF.